There are a few counts of the clone carrying this TCR beta chain. What it binds is not known. This specimen comes from a study of T-cell reconstitution after alpha-beta-depleted transplantation in children. Broader study findings: The main origin of T-cell counts and diversity one year after transplant was newly produced T cells.

The CDR3 has 13 amino acids. The J segment lost 5 bases and the V segment lost 8 bases, leaving 7 bases of the junction unmatched. As it was prepared, the TCRbeta library received unique molecular identifiers. TCRdb used MiXCR to reprocess the PCR reads, holding one entry per CDR3 protein. Among about 300,000 distinct CDR3 sequences, over 9% were seen once, and the ten largest hold approximately 7.6%. Specimen: PBMCs, collected before TCRalphabeta/CD19-depleted stem cell transplant. The V and J genes are TRBV12-3 or TRBV12-4 and TRBJ2-5; 8 bases fit TRBD1. This sequence originates from a boy in the first two years of life with acute myeloid leukemia, due to receive a stem cell transplant. CDR3 in DNA: TGTGCCAGCGGTCAGGGGGCGGGGGAGACCCAGTACTTC. This translates into CASGQGAGETQYF.